Presented here are 25 T cell receptor beta chains from one specimen sequenced in a study of blood T cell repertoires in COVID-19 (dated by TCRdb to about 2020). Receptor amplification or capture employed the immunoSEQ multiplex PCR assay. Drawn from immuneACCESS, this table holds only the in-frame rearrangements with V and J called that TCRdb kept. Clones are partly lost; checked studies trace under half to an unresolved V gene and leave the rest unexplained. Recorded for this sample are roughly 100,000 clones; approximately 84% of them occurred a single time. 9.5% to 10% of the sample goes to the ten largest clones. The sample comprised peripheral blood. The source of these receptors is a man in his forties with active or convalescent COVID-19.

The chain carries TRBV9 and TRBJ1-2; tentative D call: TRBD1 (5 bases). The length of the CDR3 is 14 residues. V was trimmed by 6 bases and J by 5 bases, leaving 17 bases between them. Germline CDR1 SGDLS, CDR2 YYNGEE. The chain's CDR3 is CASTKGRDSYGYTF. CDR3 DNA sequence: TGTGCCAGCACCAAAGGGAGGGACTCATATGGCTACACCTTC.

The V and J genes are TRBV6-5 and TRBJ2-3, with TRBD1 identical over 8 bases. This CDR3 comprises 14 residues. V was pared by 7 bases and J by 0 bases, with 3 bases of the junction left unmatched. CDR1 is MNHEY and CDR2 is SVGAGI in the germline V gene. The CDR3 DNA is TGTGCCAGCAAGAGGACAGGGAGCACAGATACGCAGTATTTT. It translates to CASKRTGSTDTQYF.

The gene calls are TRBV10-3 and TRBJ2-3, with 8 bases that match TRBD2. The germline gives CDR1 ENHRY, CDR2 SYGVKD. Losses at the gene ends were 7 bases for V and 3 bases for J; bases not matched to a gene: 3. The CDR3 contains 13 residues. CDR3 amino acids: CAINRGGTDTQYF. For the CDR3, the DNA is TGTGCCATCAATCGGGGGGGAACAGATACGCAGTATTTT.

This clone was recorded a few times. Distinct nucleotide sequences in the sample also encode this CDR3. The chain is built from TRBV6-6 and TRBJ1-5; no firm D call. Germline loops: CDR1 MNHNY, CDR2 SVGAGI (reference sequence). Trimming cost V 0 bases and J 0 bases, with 6 bases left between them. The CDR3 runs 15 residues. The CDR3 spells CASSYSGDSNQPQHF. The CDR3 DNA is TGTGCCAGCAGTTACTCAGGAGATAGCAATCAGCCCCAGCATTTT.

This chain joins TRBV7-2 and TRBJ1-3, with 7 bases identical to TRBD1. Germline V gives CDR1 SGHTA, CDR2 FQGNSA. The V segment lost 2 bases and the J segment 8 bases; nucleotides outside the gene matches: 6. The CDR3 spans 14 residues. CDR3 protein: CASSLTGAGDTIYF. In nucleotides, the CDR3 is TGTGCCAGCAGCTTAACAGGGGCCGGGGACACCATATATTTT.

The chain uses TRBV5-1 and TRBJ2-7; a possible D gene is TRBD1 (5 bases). V was clipped by 4 bases and J by 3 bases, with 8 bases between them. Germline loops: CDR1 SGHRS, CDR2 YFSETQ. This CDR3 has 12 residues. CDR3: CASSHDSYEQYF. CDR3 in DNA: TGCGCCAGCAGCCACGACAGCTACGAGCAGTACTTC.

V usage is TRBV9 and J usage is TRBJ2-3, with 8 nucleotides matching TRBD2. V gave up 0 bases and J gave up 2 bases; unmatched junction bases: 5. The CDR3 runs 16 residues. CDR1 is SGDLS and CDR2 is YYNGEE in the germline V gene. The CDR3 region has the DNA TGTGCCAGCAGCGTAGGTGTCGGGGGGGTCACAGATACGCAGTATTTT. It translates to CASSVGVGGVTDTQYF.

The chain combines TRBV7-9 with TRBJ2-5, with 10 bases fitting TRBD1. Germline CDR1 SEHNR, CDR2 FQNEAQ (reference sequence). The CDR3 is 16 amino acids. Unmatched junction bases numbered 5, after V lost 1 base and J lost 3 bases. CDR3 nucleotides: TGTGCCAGCAGCTTAGTCTCCGGGACAGGGGAAGAGACCCAGTACTTC. Encoded protein: CASSLVSGTGEETQYF.

The chain links TRBV18 to TRBJ1-4, with D uncertain. The CDR3 consists of 16 residues. V was cut by 2 bases and J by 2 bases, with 12 bases left in between. Germline lookup yields CDR1 KGHSH and CDR2 LQKENI. The CDR3 bases are TGTGCCAGCTCACCAATATCAGCCAGGACTAATGAAAAACTGTTTTTT. Protein sequence: CASSPISARTNEKLFF. Full variable domain (rest looked up from reference TRBV18 and TRBJ1-4): NAGVMQNPRHLVRRRGQEARLRCSPMKGHSHVYWYRQLPEEGLKFMVYLQKENIIDESGMPKERFSAEFPKEGPSILRIQQVVRGDSAAYFCASSPISARTNEKLFFGSGTQLSVL.

The sample holds one count of this clone. The chain couples TRBV19 to TRBJ1-4; D may be TRBD1 (6 bases). The CDR3 sequence is 15 residues long. CDR1 and CDR2 from the germline V gene are LNHDA and SQIVND (reference sequence). V was clipped by 6 bases and J by 4 bases, with 15 bases between them. The CDR3, as DNA: TGTGCCAGTAGGTCACAGGGCGTGGGTAATGAAAAACTGTTTTTT. Protein: CASRSQGVGNEKLFF.

The chain combines TRBV19 with TRBJ1-4; D is perhaps TRBD1 (5 bases). Germline assignment: CDR1 LNHDA and CDR2 SQIVND (reference sequence). The V and J ends lost 3 bases and 0 bases respectively, with 11 bases between them. This CDR3 contains 16 residues. The CDR3 is CASSMGQAATNEKLFF. Here the CDR3 DNA reads TGTGCCAGTAGTATGGGGCAAGCCGCAACTAATGAAAAACTGTTTTTT.

The rearrangement joins TRBV3-1 (or the pseudogene TRBV3-2) to TRBJ1-1; 7 bases map to TRBD1. Germline V CDR1 and CDR2: LGHDT, YNNKEL (reference sequence). The ends lost 4 bases at V and 2 bases at J; junction bases unmatched: 7. CDR3 size: 15 residues. The chain's CDR3 is CASSRRQGSNTEAFF. The CDR3 DNA is TGTGCCAGCAGCCGGAGACAGGGATCTAACACTGAAGCTTTCTTT.

This chain links TRBV3-1 (or the pseudogene TRBV3-2) with TRBJ1-3, with TRBD1 matching 8 bases. Germline V gene lookup returns CDR1 LGHDT and CDR2 YNNKEL (reference sequence). This CDR3 contains 16 residues. The ends lost 1 base at V and 0 bases at J; junction bases unmatched: 2. The CDR3 loop is CASSQATGGSGNTIYF. Written as DNA, the CDR3 is TGTGCCAGCAGCCAAGCTACAGGGGGCTCTGGAAACACCATATATTTT.

A single count supports this clone. The chain couples TRBV4-3 to TRBJ2-7; 7 bases line up with TRBD1. There are 16 residues in the CDR3. J lost 2 bases, V lost 4 bases, and 11 bases had no gene match. The germline V gene has CDR1 LGHNA and CDR2 YSLEER. DNA of the CDR3: TGCGCCAGCAGCCCAACAATCGGGACAGCTACCTACGAGCAGTACTTC. This codes for CASSPTIGTATYEQYF.

This clone was seen only once. Here the CDR3 reads CASSTGTSGYYEQYF. The CDR3 DNA sequence: TGTGCCAGCAGTACCGGGACTAGCGGGTACTACGAGCAGTACTTC. The chain couples TRBV6-6 to TRBJ2-7; 12 nucleotides align to TRBD2. CDR1 MNHNY and CDR2 SVGAGI come from the germline V gene (reference sequence). CDR3 size: 15 residues. The J segment lost 3 bases and the V segment lost 5 bases, leaving 5 bases of the junction unmatched.

This rearrangement joins TRBV5-1 to TRBJ2-3, with TRBD1 matching over 9 bases. V lost 1 base and J lost 4; bases outside the gene matches: 7. The CDR3 is made up of 16 amino acids. Germline V gives CDR1 SGHRS, CDR2 YFSETQ. CDR3 in amino acids: CASSLSGTGSSDTQYF. In DNA form, the CDR3 reads TGCGCCAGCAGCTTGTCCGGGACAGGGTCGTCAGATACGCAGTATTTT.

The chain employs TRBV19 and TRBJ1-5; D is perhaps TRBD1 (5 bases). Germline values: CDR1 LNHDA, CDR2 SQIVND (reference sequence). The CDR3 has 14 amino acids. Trimming pared 1 base from V and 7 bases from J, leaving 11 bases between. The CDR3 reads CASSIVDRRQPQHF. In DNA form, the CDR3 reads TGTGCCAGTAGTATAGTAGACAGACGACAGCCCCAGCATTTT.

The genes are TRBV6-6 and TRBJ2-5, with D maybe TRBD1 (5 bases). V was cut by 0 bases and J by 0 bases, with 8 bases left in between. Per germline, CDR1 MNHNY and CDR2 SVGAGI (reference sequence). The CDR3 totals 15 residues. CDR3 sequence: CASSYSRQHQETQYF. As DNA, the CDR3 is TGTGCCAGCAGTTACTCCCGACAGCACCAAGAGACCCAGTACTTC.

V and J are TRBV5-4 and TRBJ2-3; perhaps TRBD2 as D (6 bases). CDR1 is SGHNT and CDR2 is YYREEE in the germline V gene (reference sequence). This CDR3 comprises 16 residues. V lost 0 bases to trimming and J lost 4 bases, with 15 bases between them. The DNA for the CDR3 is TGTGCCAGCAGCTTGGGTGGCGGGGACCGCTCAGATACGCAGTATTTT. This gives the protein CASSLGGGDRSDTQYF.

The sample holds one count of this clone. This chain joins TRBV3-1 (or the pseudogene TRBV3-2) and TRBJ2-3; possible D gene TRBD2, 6 bases. Per the germline V gene, CDR1 is LGHDT and CDR2 is YNNKEL (reference sequence). The CDR3 runs to 15 residues. The ends were cut back, 1 base at V and 2 bases at J, with 10 bases in the middle. CDR3 coding DNA: TGTGCCAGCAGCCAAGGCGCGGGGTTCACAGATACGCAGTATTTT. Amino acid sequence: CASSQGAGFTDTQYF.

The rearrangement links TRBV5-4 to TRBJ1-2; 9 bases are shared with TRBD1. The ends lost 4 bases at V and 4 bases at J; junction bases unmatched: 5. This CDR3 comprises 14 residues. Germline V gene data show CDR1 as SGHNT and CDR2 as YYREEE (reference sequence). CDR3 residues: CASSRQGGSYGYTF. CDR3 nucleotide sequence: TGTGCCAGCAGCAGACAGGGGGGAAGCTATGGCTACACCTTC.

DNA of the CDR3: TGTGCCATCAGGAAGGCGGCAGGGTCCAACACCGGGGAGCTGTTTTTT. This codes for CAIRKAAGSNTGELFF. The gene calls are TRBV10-3 and TRBJ2-2; D is possibly TRBD1 (5 bases). From germline, CDR1 is ENHRY and CDR2 SYGVKD. V lost 6 bases and J 2 bases, leaving 16 bases between the germline ends. This CDR3 contains 16 residues.

This clone was picked up one time. V is TRBV6-5 and J is TRBJ2-7, with 12 nucleotides matching TRBD1. Per germline, CDR1 MNHEY and CDR2 SVGAGI. Unmatched junction bases numbered 3, after V lost 7 bases and J lost 5 bases. This CDR3 spans 13 amino acids. CDR3 nucleotides: TGTGCCAGCAAGGGGACAGGGGGCAACGAGCAGTACTTC. Translating gives CASKGTGGNEQYF.

This clone showed up just once. This chain joins TRBV5-6 and TRBJ1-2, with a weak D call TRBD1 (5 bases). V lost 4 bases and J 1 base, leaving 8 bases between the germline ends. Germline CDR1 SGHDT, CDR2 YYEEEE. CDR3 length equals 13 residues. CDR3 DNA: TGTGCCAGCAGCGGGACTATTAACTATGGCTACACCTTC. Its protein product is CASSGTINYGYTF. The variable domain in full, completed from reference TRBV5-6 and TRBJ1-2, reads DAGVTQSPTHLIKTRGQQVTLRCSPKSGHDTVSWYQQALGQGPQFIFQYYEEEERQRGNFPDRFSGHQFPNYSSELNVNALLLGDSALYLCASSGTINYGYTFGSGTRLTVV.

The gene calls are TRBV4-2 and TRBJ2-3; 9 bases map to TRBD2. Per germline, CDR1 LGHNA and CDR2 YNFKEQ. This CDR3 comprises 15 residues. V lost 4 bases, J lost 2 bases, and 4 bases stayed unmatched. CDR3 bases: TGTGCCAGCAGCCGCGGGGGGGCGGACACAGATACGCAGTATTTT. It is translated as CASSRGGADTDTQYF.